A selection of T cell receptor beta chains follows, all from one sample in a study of OX40 agonist ivuxolimab in advanced cancers. Method: immunoSEQ multiplex PCR; TCRdb's copy keeps in-frame clones and lacks some. Among some 30,000 clones listed, about 83% were seen once. Sequences were derived from CD4+ or CD8+ T cells sorted from blood, sampled in a trial of the OX40 agonist ivuxolimab. The receptors were sampled from an adult with an advanced solid tumor such as melanoma, head and neck, liver or kidney cancer. CDR3s include the opening cysteine and the closing phenylalanine or tryptophan. Each record gives: V gene, CDR3 protein.

V gene: TRBV2; CDR3 protein: CASIEGGGNEQFF
V gene: TRBV5-8; CDR3 protein: CASSWRGVGQETQYF
V gene: TRBV7-9; CDR3 protein: CASSLKNPGARNTIYF
V gene: TRBV7-9; CDR3 protein: CASSPTGGHQPQHF
V gene: TRBV9; CDR3 protein: CASSAHGLAGGPVFANSYEQYF
V gene: TRBV28; CDR3 protein: CASSAGVVYTGELFF
V gene: TRBV14; CDR3 protein: CASSQGSYRVDKHEQYF
V gene: TRBV30; CDR3 protein: CAWSPISGGTYNEQFF
V gene: TRBV28; CDR3 protein: CASSPTGPSGETQYF
V gene: TRBV7-6; CDR3 protein: CASSLEVAGVMTDTQYF
V gene: TRBV7-9; CDR3 protein: CAIRYPPEAFF
V gene: TRBV15; CDR3 protein: CATKGQGSTFRNSPLHF
V gene: TRBV6-5; CDR3 protein: CAALDSRTTEAFF
V gene: TRBV6-5; CDR3 protein: CASKRGNTEAFF
V gene: TRBV27; CDR3 protein: CATKRSRGNQPQHF
V gene: TRBV19; CDR3 protein: CASNPAGTLNTGELFF
V gene: TRBV15; CDR3 protein: CATSRAGGNQPQHF
V gene: TRBV7-9; CDR3 protein: CASSSGTGGLETQYF
V gene: TRBV30; CDR3 protein: CAWSVVGLEQYF
V gene: TRBV7-9; CDR3 protein: CASSPITSYTQYF
V gene: TRBV27; CDR3 protein: CASSLVSRSSGFNEQFF
V gene: TRBV7-8; CDR3 protein: CASSSEEGSGLHYGYTF
V gene: TRBV10-3; CDR3 protein: CAISELWVGDTQYF
V gene: TRBV28; CDR3 protein: CASSLIVRSDQYF
V gene: TRBV7-3; CDR3 protein: CASSLQQGGYNEQFF
V gene: TRBV2; CDR3 protein: CASQGVRSYPYEQYF
V gene: TRBV7-9; CDR3 protein: CASSSTGGYEQYF
V gene: TRBV7-9; CDR3 protein: CASSLASGTMIYEQYF
V gene: TRBV19; CDR3 protein: CASSSVSGANVLTF
V gene: TRBV29-1; CDR3 protein: CSGELGFYGYTF
V gene: TRBV6-4; CDR3 protein: CASSEEEGVDEQFF
V gene: TRBV27; CDR3 protein: CASSSFGTPPREQFF
V gene: TRBV14; CDR3 protein: CASSQEWLGGNEQYF
V gene: TRBV6-6; CDR3 protein: CASSYGQGAYEQYF
V gene: TRBV28; CDR3 protein: CASSLPWEGAGNEQFF
V gene: TRBV28; CDR3 protein: CASSFLSTEQYF
V gene: TRBV7-2; CDR3 protein: CASRQDRSSYNEQFF
V gene: TRBV7-9; CDR3 protein: CASSPSGEAWNIQYF
V gene: TRBV9; CDR3 protein: CASSGRGAGNTIYF
V gene: TRBV6-5; CDR3 protein: CASSLGTSHNEQFF